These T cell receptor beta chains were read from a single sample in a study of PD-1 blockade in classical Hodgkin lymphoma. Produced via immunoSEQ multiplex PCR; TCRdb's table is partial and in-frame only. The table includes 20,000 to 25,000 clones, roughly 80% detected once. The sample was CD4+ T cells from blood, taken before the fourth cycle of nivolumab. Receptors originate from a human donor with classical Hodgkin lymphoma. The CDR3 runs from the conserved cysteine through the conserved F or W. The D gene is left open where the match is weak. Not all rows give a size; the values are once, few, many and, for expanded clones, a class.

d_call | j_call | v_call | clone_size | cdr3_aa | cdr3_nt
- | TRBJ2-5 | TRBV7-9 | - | CASSLVGGPSCYF | TGTGCCAGCAGCTTAGTGGGGGGGCCGTCCTGTTACTTC
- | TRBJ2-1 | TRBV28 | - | CASSLIGGGQNNEQFF | TGTGCCAGCAGTTTAATTGGAGGGGGACAGAACAATGAGCAGTTCTTC
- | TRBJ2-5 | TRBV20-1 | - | CSATPGETQYF | TGCAGTGCCACTCCCGGAGAGACCCAGTACTTC
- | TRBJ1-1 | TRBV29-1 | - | CSVAPSGRAEAFF | TGCAGCGTCGCCCCCTCGGGGAGGGCTGAAGCTTTCTTT
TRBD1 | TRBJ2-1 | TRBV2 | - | CASTVGQVFYNEQFF | TGTGCCAGCACTGTGGGACAGGTGTTCTACAATGAGCAGTTCTTC
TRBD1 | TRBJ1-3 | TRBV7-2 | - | CASSRQGARSGNTIYF | TGTGCCAGCAGCCGACAGGGGGCAAGATCTGGAAACACCATATATTTT
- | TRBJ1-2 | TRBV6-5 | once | CASSYSSGSYGYTF | TGTGCCAGCAGTTACTCCTCCGGGAGCTATGGCTACACCTTC
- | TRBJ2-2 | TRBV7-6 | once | CASSLGRVAGAGELFF | TGTGCCAGCAGCTTAGGGCGGGTGGCCGGGGCCGGGGAGCTGTTTTTT
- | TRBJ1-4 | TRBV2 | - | CASRLGQTTNEKLFF | TGTGCCAGCAGGCTCGGACAGACAACTAATGAAAAACTGTTTTTT
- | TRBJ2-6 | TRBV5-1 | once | CASSDGGTGANVLTF | TGCGCCAGCAGCGACGGGGGAACTGGGGCCAACGTCCTGACTTTC
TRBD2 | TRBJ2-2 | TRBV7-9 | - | CASSSLAGGRTGELFF | TGTGCCAGCAGCTCCTTAGCGGGGGGGCGGACCGGGGAGCTGTTTTTT
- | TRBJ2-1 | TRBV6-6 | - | CASVAPGGNEQFF | TGTGCCAGTGTAGCCCCCGGCGGCAATGAGCAGTTCTTC
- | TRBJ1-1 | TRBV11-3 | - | CASSFQRAEAFF | TGTGCCAGCAGCTTTCAACGGGCTGAAGCTTTCTTT
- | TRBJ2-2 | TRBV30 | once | CAWSPVAGELFF | TGTGCCTGGAGTCCGGTTGCGGGGGAGCTGTTTTTT
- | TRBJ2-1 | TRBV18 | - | CASSPGPHSYNEQFF | TGTGCCAGCTCACCCGGACCGCATTCCTACAATGAGCAGTTCTTC
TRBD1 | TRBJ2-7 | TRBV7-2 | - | CASSPGQGYEQYF | TGTGCCAGCAGCCCGGGACAGGGCTACGAGCAGTACTTC
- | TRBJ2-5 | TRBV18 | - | CASSPGETQYF | TGTGCCAGCTCACCAGGGGAGACCCAGTACTTC
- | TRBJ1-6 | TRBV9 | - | CASTPGSQDISPLHF | TGTGCCAGCACCCCGGGGTCACAGGATATTTCACCCCTCCACTTT
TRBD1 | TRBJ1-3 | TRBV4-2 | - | CASSRDRGSGNTIYF | TGTGCCAGCAGCCGCGACAGGGGCTCTGGAAACACCATATATTTT
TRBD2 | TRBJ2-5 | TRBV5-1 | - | CASSLEGLEETQYF | TGCGCCAGCAGCTTGGAGGGACTAGAAGAGACCCAGTACTTC
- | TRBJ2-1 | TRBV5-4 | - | CASSLGRFYNEQFF | TGTGCCAGCAGCTTGGGTAGGTTCTACAATGAGCAGTTCTTC
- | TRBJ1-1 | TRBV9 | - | CASSVGTRSEAFF | TGTGCCAGCAGCGTAGGGACACGGAGTGAAGCTTTCTTT
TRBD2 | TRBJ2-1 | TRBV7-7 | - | CASSPGLAGSGDEQFF | TGTGCCAGCAGCCCGGGACTAGCGGGGAGCGGCGATGAGCAGTTCTTC
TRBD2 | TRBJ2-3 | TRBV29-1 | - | CSVIRLAGPPDTQYF | TGCAGCGTTATCAGACTAGCGGGGCCCCCGGATACGCAGTATTTT
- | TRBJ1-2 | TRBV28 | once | CASRQEYGYTF | TGTGCCAGCAGGCAGGAGTATGGCTACACCTTC
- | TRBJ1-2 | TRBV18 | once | CASSPAEGGGYTF | TGTGCCAGCTCTCCGGCTGAGGGCGGTGGCTACACCTTC
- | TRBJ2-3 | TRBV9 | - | CASSFRSRDTQYF | TGTGCCAGCAGCTTTCGGTCCAGAGATACGCAGTATTTT
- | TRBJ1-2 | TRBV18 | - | CASSPPALGYGYTF | TGTGCCAGCTCACCACCGGCGTTAGGGTATGGCTACACCTTC
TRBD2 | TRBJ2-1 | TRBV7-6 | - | CASSSYSGGRNEQFF | TGTGCCAGCAGCTCATATAGCGGGGGGCGCAATGAGCAGTTCTTC
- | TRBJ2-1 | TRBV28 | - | CASSQPITGNPYEQFF | TGTGCCAGCAGTCAACCGATCACCGGGAACCCTTATGAGCAGTTCTTC
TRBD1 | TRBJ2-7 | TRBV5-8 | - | CASSFQTGGFYEQYF | TGTGCCAGCAGCTTTCAGACAGGGGGTTTCTACGAGCAGTACTTC
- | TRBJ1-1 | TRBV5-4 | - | CASSPSREWRTEAFF | TGTGCCAGCAGCCCGAGCAGGGAATGGAGGACTGAAGCTTTCTTT
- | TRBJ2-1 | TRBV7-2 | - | CASSLVPFEQNNNEQFF | TGTGCCAGCAGCTTAGTCCCCTTCGAGCAAAATAACAATGAGCAGTTCTTC
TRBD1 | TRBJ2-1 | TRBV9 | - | CASSAWTGGQNYNEQFF | TGTGCCAGCAGCGCCTGGACAGGGGGCCAGAATTACAATGAGCAGTTCTTC
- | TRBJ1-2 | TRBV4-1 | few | CASSQDVGRYTF | TGCGCCAGCAGCCAAGATGTCGGTCGCTACACCTTC
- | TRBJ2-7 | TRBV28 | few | CASSSGAFDYEQYF | TGTGCCAGCAGTTCGGGGGCGTTCGACTACGAGCAGTACTTC
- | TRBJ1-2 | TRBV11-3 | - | CASGLRPSF | TGTGCCAGCGGACTGCGGCCGTCCTTC
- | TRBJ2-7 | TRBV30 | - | CAWSVLRKDYEQYF | TGTGCCTGGAGTGTACTTCGAAAGGACTACGAGCAGTACTTC
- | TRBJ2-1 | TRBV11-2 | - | CASSRDYNEQFF | TGTGCCAGCAGCCGGGACTACAATGAGCAGTTCTTC
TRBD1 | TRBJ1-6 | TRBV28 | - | CASSSGQLVGSPLHF | TGTGCCAGCAGTTCGGGACAGTTAGTGGGTTCACCCCTCCACTTT
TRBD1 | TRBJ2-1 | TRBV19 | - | CASRGTGLNEQFF | TGTGCCAGTAGGGGGACAGGGCTTAATGAGCAGTTCTTC
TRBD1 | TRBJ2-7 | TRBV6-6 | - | CASRPGQAEAYEQYF | TGTGCCAGCAGGCCCGGACAGGCCGAGGCCTACGAGCAGTACTTC
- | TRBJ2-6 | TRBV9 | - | CASSSDSTGANVLTF | TGTGCCAGCAGCTCCGACAGTACTGGGGCCAACGTCCTGACTTTC
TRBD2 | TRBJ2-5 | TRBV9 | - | CASSVSGGALETQYF | TGTGCCAGCAGCGTTAGCGGGGGGGCCTTAGAGACCCAGTACTTC
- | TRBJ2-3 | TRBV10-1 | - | CASSEYTDTQYF | TGCGCCAGCAGTGAGTACACAGATACGCAGTATTTT
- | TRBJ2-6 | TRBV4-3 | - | CASSARGSGANVLTF | TGCGCCAGCAGCGCCAGGGGTTCAGGGGCCAACGTCCTGACTTTC
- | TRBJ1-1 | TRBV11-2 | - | CASSFQGLNTEAFF | TGTGCCAGCAGCTTCCAAGGCTTGAACACTGAAGCTTTCTTT
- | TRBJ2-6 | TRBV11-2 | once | CASSLVTRSGANVLTF | TGTGCCAGCAGCTTAGTTACGAGATCTGGGGCCAACGTCCTGACTTTC
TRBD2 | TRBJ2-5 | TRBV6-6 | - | CASSYLTGTGGETQYF | TGTGCCAGCAGTTACCTAACTGGCACGGGGGGGGAGACCCAGTACTTC
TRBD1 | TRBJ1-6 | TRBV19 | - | CAIQGADRDSPLHF | TGTGCCATCCAGGGGGCGGATAGGGATTCACCCCTCCACTTT
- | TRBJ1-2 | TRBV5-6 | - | CASSLWGSPNYGYTF | TGTGCCAGCAGCTTGTGGGGCAGTCCTAACTATGGCTACACCTTC
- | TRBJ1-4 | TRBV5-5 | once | CASSLAGDANEKLFF | TGTGCCAGCAGCTTGGCCGGGGATGCTAATGAAAAACTGTTTTTT